This passage covers 22 T cell receptor beta chains from one sample sequenced in a study of blood T cells in healthy people across ages. Together with a sample-barcoded 5' primer, a J-beta primer mix was included in a second PCR lasting about 6 to 11 cycles. TCRdb called the 5' RACE reads again in MiXCR, with one record for every CDR3 protein. The sample carries 550,000 to 600,000 distinct CDR3 sequences, 25% to 30% recorded once. The source material was blood. These receptors all stem from a woman between 65 and 79 years old in good health.

The CDR3 spells CATSGGTADYGYTF. DNA for the CDR3: TGTGCCACCAGCGGCGGGACAGCGGACTATGGCTACACCTTC. The chain recombines TRBV15 with TRBJ1-2; 7 positions match TRBD1. The CDR3 loop spans 14 amino acids. Looked up from germline, CDR1 is LNHNV and CDR2 is YYDKDF (reference sequence). With 5 bases clipped from V and 3 bases from J, the junction kept 6 bases outside the gene matches.

In DNA, the CDR3 is TGCAGTGCTAGCTTCCGGCTAGCGGGAAAAGAGACCCAGTACTTC. Its protein is CSASFRLAGKETQYF. The chain employs TRBV20-1 and TRBJ2-5; 9 nucleotides align to TRBD2. V trimming: 3 bases; J trimming: 3 bases; junction bases outside the gene matches: 8. The germline CDR1 and CDR2 sequences are DFQATT and SNEGSKA (reference sequence). This CDR3 is built from 15 residues.

J is TRBJ2-3 and V is TRBV7-9; perhaps TRBD2 as D (5 bases). CDR1 and CDR2 (germline): SEHNR, FQNEAQ (reference sequence). CDR3 length equals 16 residues. Trimming shortened V by 5 bases and J by 0 bases, and 15 bases separated the two germline ends. CDR3 region: CASSPRADFSTDTQYF. CDR3 sequence (DNA): TGTGCCAGCAGCCCGCGGGCGGACTTTAGCACAGATACGCAGTATTTT.

Only a few counts were recorded for this clonotype. This chain connects TRBV5-1 to TRBJ2-6; 11 nucleotides agree with TRBD1. Trimming removed 2 bases from V and 2 bases from J; junction bases left unmatched: 6. The CDR3 length is 18 residues. Germline V gene data show CDR1 as SGHRS and CDR2 as YFSETQ. The CDR3 protein is CASSLVWTGGAGANVLTF. The CDR3 coding sequence is TGCGCCAGCAGCTTAGTATGGACAGGGGGCGCTGGGGCCAACGTCCTGACTTTC.

Only a few counts were recorded for this clonotype. CDR3 residues: CASITLERGNEQFF. The CDR3 nucleotides are TGTGCCAGCATTACGTTAGAGCGGGGCAATGAGCAGTTCTTC. This chain joins TRBV6-2 or TRBV6-3 and TRBJ2-5; 7 bases align to TRBD2. The closer fit of TRBJ2-1 to the DNA end suggests the J call may be wrong. CDR1 is MNHEY and CDR2 is SVGEGT in the germline V gene. The CDR3 sequence is 14 residues long.

This clonotype was seen more than once but under ten times. The chain joins TRBV7-2 to TRBJ1-1; D call uncertain. V lost 1 base and J lost 0, with 9 bases in between. The CDR3 contains 15 residues. Germline V gene sequence: CDR1 SGHTA, CDR2 FQGNSA. This chain's CDR3 is CASSLEAGMNTEAFF. DNA of the CDR3: TGTGCCAGCAGCTTAGAGGCAGGTATGAACACTGAAGCTTTCTTT.

There are many counts of this clonotype. The J gene is TRBJ2-7, the V gene TRBV7-2, with 7 bases lining up with TRBD2. After removal of 1 base from V and 5 bases from J, the junction contained 8 bases not matched to a gene. This CDR3 is built from 15 residues. The germline V gene encodes CDR1 SGHTA and CDR2 FQGNSA. CDR3 sequence reads: CASSLVGGTLNEQYF. The DNA of the CDR3 is TGTGCCAGCAGCTTAGTGGGGGGGACCTTGAACGAGCAGTACTTC. The entire variable domain, with the rest obtained from reference TRBV7-2 and TRBJ2-7, is as follows: GAGVSQSPSNKVTEKGKDVELRCDPISGHTALYWYRQSLGQGLEFLIYFQGNSAPDKSGLPSDRFSAERTGGSVSTLTIQRTQQEDSAVYLCASSLVGGTLNEQYFGPGTRLTVT.

The CDR3 loop reads CATSDQRTASTDTQYF. CDR3 in DNA: TGTGCCACCAGTGACCAACGGACAGCTAGCACAGATACGCAGTATTTT. The rearrangement uses TRBV24-1 and TRBJ2-3; D is perhaps TRBD1 (6 bases). The V end was cut by 4 bases, the J end by 0 bases, with 13 bases between. The CDR3 has 16 residues. Germline V gene sequence: CDR1 KGHDR, CDR2 SFDVKD.

The V gene is TRBV20-1, the J gene TRBJ1-4; 7 positions match TRBD1. This CDR3 region has 18 residues. V lost 2 bases to trimming and J lost 5 bases; unmatched junction nucleotides: 17. Germline values: CDR1 DFQATT, CDR2 SNEGSKA (reference sequence). CDR3 residues: CSARSSDRVSVINEKLFF. The CDR3 DNA is TGCAGTGCTAGATCATCTGACAGGGTCAGTGTAATAAATGAAAAACTGTTTTTT.

The CDR3 DNA follows: TGTGCCAGCAGCGTAGACAGCCCCAACTATGGCTACACCTTC. Protein: CASSVDSPNYGYTF. V gene TRBV9 combines with J gene TRBJ1-2; D unclear. CDR1 and CDR2 from the germline V gene are SGDLS and YYNGEE. The V end lost 0 bases, the J end lost 2 bases, and 8 bases lay between the germline ends. The CDR3 sequence is 14 residues long. Full variable domain (rest looked up from reference TRBV9 and TRBJ1-2): DSGVTQTPKHLITATGQRVTLRCSPRSGDLSVYWYQQSLDQGLQFLIQYYNGEERAKGNILERFSAQQFPDLHSELNLSSLELGDSALYFCASSVDSPNYGYTFGSGTRLTVV.

The chain recombines TRBV28 with TRBJ1-6; unclear D gene. The ends were cut back, 8 bases at V and 4 bases at J, with 9 bases in the middle. The CDR3 consists of 13 residues. CDR1 and CDR2 (germline): MDHEN, SYDVKM. CDR3 sequence: CASRRTYNSPLHF. In DNA form, the CDR3 reads TGTGCCAGCCGCAGGACGTATAATTCACCCCTCCACTTT.

With respect to this clonotype: The junction and the germline gene differ at one end; a read error may be behind it. The chain has TRBV5-1 and TRBJ1-1; a possible D gene is TRBD1 (5 bases). This CDR3 is built from 15 residues. Per the germline V gene, CDR1 is SGHRS and CDR2 is YFSETQ. CDR3 nucleotide sequence: TGCGCCAGCGGCTTGAAGTTTACCGGGGGCACTGAAGCTTTCTTT. It encodes CASGLKFTGGTEAFF.

The chain links TRBV4-3 to TRBJ1-5; maybe TRBD1 (5 bases). Between the trimmed V and J ends, which lost 4 bases and 4 bases, there was a span of 11 bases. CDR1 LGHNA and CDR2 YSLEER come from the germline V gene. The CDR3 contains 14 residues. DNA for the CDR3: TGCGCCAGCAGCCGCGGGACGGCAAATCAGCCCCAGCATTTT. Translation: CASSRGTANQPQHF.

The chain uses TRBV4-3 and TRBJ2-7; no clear D gene. With 1 base removed from V and 6 bases from J, the gap between germline ends came to 19 bases. CDR1 and CDR2 (germline): LGHNA, YSLEER. The CDR3 has 16 amino acids. The CDR3 DNA reads TGCGCCAGCAGCCAAGGGACCCAGGATCTAAATTGCGAGCAGTACTTC. Its translation is CASSQGTQDLNCEQYF.

This clonotype was seen a few times. The chain has TRBV20-1 and TRBJ2-7; TRBD1 aligns across 8 bases. J lost 2 bases, V lost 3 bases, and 6 bases had no gene match. Per the germline V gene, CDR1 is DFQATT and CDR2 is SNEGSKA (reference sequence). CDR3 length equals 14 residues. CDR3 nucleotide sequence: TGCAGTGCTAGCCCCGGGACAGGACCCTACGAGCAGTACTTC. Protein sequence: CSASPGTGPYEQYF.

This chain uses TRBV14 with TRBJ1-6; D gene unclear. Per the germline V gene, CDR1 is SGHDN and CDR2 is FVKESK. CDR3 length equals 13 residues. V was pared by 6 bases and J by 5 bases, with 8 bases between. The CDR3 DNA reads as TGTGCCAGCAGGAGCGTGGATAATTCACCCCTCCACTTT. Translated, it gives CASRSVDNSPLHF. Drawing the rest from reference TRBV14 and TRBJ1-6, the complete variable domain is EAGVTQFPSHSVIEKGQTVTLRCDPISGHDNLYWYRRVMGKEIKFLLHFVKESKQDESGMPNNRFLAERTGGTYSTLKVQPAELEDSGVYFCASRSVDNSPLHFGNGTRLTVT.

The V call is TRBV20-1, the J call TRBJ2-7, with D possibly TRBD2 on 5 matching bases. CDR3 length equals 14 residues. V lost 0 bases, J lost 2 bases, and 11 bases lay in between. Germline values: CDR1 DFQATT, CDR2 SNEGSKA (reference sequence). CDR3 region: CSARDHGSPYEQYF. The CDR3 coding sequence is TGCAGTGCTAGAGATCATGGGAGCCCCTACGAGCAGTACTTC.

This clonotype was picked up a small number of times. V and J are TRBV20-1 and TRBJ1-2; the match to TRBD1 covers 8 bases. Germline V gene data show CDR1 as DFQATT and CDR2 as SNEGSKA (reference sequence). This CDR3 is built from 12 residues. The ends lost 8 bases at V and 5 bases at J; junction bases unmatched: 7. DNA of the CDR3: TGCAGTTCCGGACAGGGCCGGTATGGCTACACCTTC. The encoded protein is CSSGQGRYGYTF.

This clonotype was counted only a few times. The rearrangement links TRBV7-9 to TRBJ1-4; 10 bases are a match to TRBD1. CDR3 length equals 14 residues. From germline, CDR1 is SEHNR and CDR2 FQNEAQ (reference sequence). With 6 bases clipped from V and 7 bases from J, the junction kept 5 bases outside the gene matches. As DNA, the CDR3 is TGTGCCAGCAGATCGACAGGGGGCGGTGAAAAACTGTTTTTT. This gives the protein CASRSTGGGEKLFF. The full variable domain, its missing parts supplied by reference TRBV7-9 and TRBJ1-4, is DTGVSQNPRHKITKRGQNVTFRCDPISEHNRLYWYRQTLGQGPEFLTYFQNEAQLEKSRLLSDRFSAERPKGSFSTLEIQRTEQGDSAMYLCASRSTGGGEKLFFGSGTQLSVL.

There are a few counts of this clonotype. The CDR3 loop reads CASSEGRGVAYEQYF. The CDR3 nucleotides are TGTGCCAGCAGTGAAGGCCGGGGGGTCGCCTACGAGCAGTACTTC. The chain combines TRBV2 with TRBJ2-7, with 7 positions matching TRBD2. The CDR3 length is 15 residues. The trim removed 1 base at V and 2 bases at J, leaving 5 bases unmatched. CDR1 and CDR2 from the germline V gene are SNHLY and FYNNEI.

On this clonotype: The DNA is omitted, as the CDR3 cannot be located on it reliably, and the CDR3 follows TCRdb's listing. This chain links TRBV29-1 with TRBJ2-5; the D segment call TRBD1 is taken from the table without a DNA check. In germline, CDR1 is SQVTM, CDR2 ANQGSEA. The CDR3 extends over 13 residues, inclusive of both ends. The CDR3 protein is CSVAGGAKETQCF.

The J gene is TRBJ2-5, the V gene TRBV7-2, with 11 positions matching TRBD2. The germline V gene has CDR1 SGHTA and CDR2 FQGNSA. This CDR3 comprises 17 residues. V lost 1 base, J lost 5 bases, and 9 bases stayed unmatched. CDR3 amino acids: CASSLDGLAGGWETQYF. CDR3 coding DNA: TGTGCCAGCAGCTTAGATGGGCTAGCGGGGGGCTGGGAGACCCAGTACTTC.